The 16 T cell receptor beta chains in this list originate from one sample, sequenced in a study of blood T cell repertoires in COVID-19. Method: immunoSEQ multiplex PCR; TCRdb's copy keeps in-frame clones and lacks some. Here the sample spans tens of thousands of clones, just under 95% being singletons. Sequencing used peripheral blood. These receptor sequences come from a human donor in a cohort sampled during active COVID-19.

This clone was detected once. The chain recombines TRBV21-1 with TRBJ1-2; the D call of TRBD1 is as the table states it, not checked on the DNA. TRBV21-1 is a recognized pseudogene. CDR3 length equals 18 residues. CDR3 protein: CASDDYSTRADQGSGYTF. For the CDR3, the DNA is TGTGCCAGCGACGATTATTCGACGAGAGCCGACCAGGGGAGTGGCTACACCTTC.

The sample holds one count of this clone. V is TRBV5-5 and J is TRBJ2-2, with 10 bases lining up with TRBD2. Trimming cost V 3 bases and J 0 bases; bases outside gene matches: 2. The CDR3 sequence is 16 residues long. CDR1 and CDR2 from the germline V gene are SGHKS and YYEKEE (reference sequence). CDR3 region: CASSYSGGSNTGELFF. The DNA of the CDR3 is TGTGCCAGCAGCTATAGCGGGGGGTCGAACACCGGGGAGCTGTTTTTT.

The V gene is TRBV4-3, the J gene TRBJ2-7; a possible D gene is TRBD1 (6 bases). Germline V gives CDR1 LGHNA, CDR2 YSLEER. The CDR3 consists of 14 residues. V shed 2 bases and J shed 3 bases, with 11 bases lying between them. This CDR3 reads CASSQQGQRYEQYF. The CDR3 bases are TGCGCCAGCAGCCAACAAGGACAGCGCTACGAGCAGTACTTC.

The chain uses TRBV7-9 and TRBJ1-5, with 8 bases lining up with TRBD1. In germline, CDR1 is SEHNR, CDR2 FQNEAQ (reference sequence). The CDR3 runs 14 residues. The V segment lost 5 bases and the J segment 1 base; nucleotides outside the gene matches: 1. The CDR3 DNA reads TGTGCCAGCAGCCACAGGGGGAGCAATCAGCCCCAGCATTTT. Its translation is CASSHRGSNQPQHF.

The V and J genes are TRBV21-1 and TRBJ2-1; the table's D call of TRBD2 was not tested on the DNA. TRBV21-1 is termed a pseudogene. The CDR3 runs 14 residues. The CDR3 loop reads CASSPRDWSDEQFF. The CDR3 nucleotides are TGTGCCAGCAGCCCAAGGGACTGGTCAGATGAGCAGTTCTTC.

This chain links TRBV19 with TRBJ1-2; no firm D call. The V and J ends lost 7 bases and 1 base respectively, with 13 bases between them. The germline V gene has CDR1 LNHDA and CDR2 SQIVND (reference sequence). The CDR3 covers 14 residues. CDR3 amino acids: CASKDAGLNYGYTF. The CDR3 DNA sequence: TGTGCCAGTAAAGATGCAGGCCTTAACTATGGCTACACCTTC.

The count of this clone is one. The CDR3 reads CASSLTGYPYNEQFF. CDR3 coding DNA: TGTGCCAGCAGTCTTACAGGGTACCCCTACAATGAGCAGTTCTTC. The chain employs TRBV27 and TRBJ2-1, with D tentatively TRBD1 (6 bases). The germline gives CDR1 MNHEY, CDR2 SMNVEV (reference sequence). Trimming stripped 5 bases from V and 2 bases from J, with 13 bases between. The CDR3 runs to 15 residues.

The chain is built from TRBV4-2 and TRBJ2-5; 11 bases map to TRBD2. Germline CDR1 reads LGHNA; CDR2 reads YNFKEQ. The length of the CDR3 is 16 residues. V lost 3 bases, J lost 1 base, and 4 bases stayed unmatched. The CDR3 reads CASSQGTSGPQETQYF. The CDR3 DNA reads TGTGCCAGCAGCCAGGGGACTAGCGGTCCCCAAGAGACCCAGTACTTC.

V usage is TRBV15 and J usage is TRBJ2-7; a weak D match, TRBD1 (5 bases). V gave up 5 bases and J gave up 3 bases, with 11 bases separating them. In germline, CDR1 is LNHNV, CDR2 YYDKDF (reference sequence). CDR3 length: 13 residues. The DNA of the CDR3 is TGTGCCACCAGCTCGGACAATAACTACGAGCAGTACTTC. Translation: CATSSDNNYEQYF. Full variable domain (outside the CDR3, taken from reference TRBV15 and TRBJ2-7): DAMVIQNPRYQVTQFGKPVTLSCSQTLNHNVMYWYQQKSSQAPKLLFHYYDKDFNNEADTPDNFQSRRPNTSFCFLDIRSPGLGDTAMYLCATSSDNNYEQYFGPGTRLTVT.

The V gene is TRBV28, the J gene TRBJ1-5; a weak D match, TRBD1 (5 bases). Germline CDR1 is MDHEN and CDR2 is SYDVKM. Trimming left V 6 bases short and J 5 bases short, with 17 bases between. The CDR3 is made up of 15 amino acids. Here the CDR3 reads CASRTVSFGDQPQHF. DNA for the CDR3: TGTGCCAGCAGGACAGTTAGTTTCGGTGATCAGCCCCAGCATTTT.

The CDR3 DNA reads TGTGCCAGCTCACCACCGCGACAGGGCGTCGGGAACACCGGGGAGCTGTTTTTT. Encoded protein: CASSPPRQGVGNTGELFF. The rearrangement uses TRBV18 and TRBJ2-2, with 7 positions matching TRBD1. Germline V CDR1 and CDR2: KGHSH, LQKENI. Trimming took 0 bases from V and 1 from J; bases not matched to a gene: 8. The CDR3 loop spans 18 amino acids.

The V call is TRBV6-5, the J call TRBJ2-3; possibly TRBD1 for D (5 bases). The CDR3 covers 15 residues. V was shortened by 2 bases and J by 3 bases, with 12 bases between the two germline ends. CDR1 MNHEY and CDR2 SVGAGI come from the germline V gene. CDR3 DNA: TGTGCCAGCAGTTACCAAGGGGCTTCGACAGATACGCAGTATTTT. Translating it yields CASSYQGASTDTQYF.

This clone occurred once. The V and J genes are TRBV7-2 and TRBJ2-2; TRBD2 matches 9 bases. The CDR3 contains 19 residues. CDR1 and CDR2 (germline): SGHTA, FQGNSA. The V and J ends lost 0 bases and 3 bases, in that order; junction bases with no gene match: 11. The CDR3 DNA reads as TGTGCCAGCAGCTTAGCGCTTATGAGCGGGAGGCCCTACACCGGGGAGCTGTTTTTT. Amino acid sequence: CASSLALMSGRPYTGELFF.

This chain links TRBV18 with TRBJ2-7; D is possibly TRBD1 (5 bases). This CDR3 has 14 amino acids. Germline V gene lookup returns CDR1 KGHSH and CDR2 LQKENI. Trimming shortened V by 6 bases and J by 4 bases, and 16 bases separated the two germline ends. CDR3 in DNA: TGTGCCAGCTCCTCAGGGTCGGTTGGGTACGAGCAGTACTTC. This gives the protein CASSSGSVGYEQYF.

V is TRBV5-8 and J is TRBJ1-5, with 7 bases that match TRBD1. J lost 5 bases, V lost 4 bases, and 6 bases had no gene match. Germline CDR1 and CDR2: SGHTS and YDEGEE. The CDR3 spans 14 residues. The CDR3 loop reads CASSQGEEDQPQHF. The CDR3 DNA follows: TGTGCCAGCAGCCAGGGGGAGGAGGATCAGCCCCAGCATTTT. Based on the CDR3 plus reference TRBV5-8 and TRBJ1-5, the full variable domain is EAGVTQSPTHLIKTRGQQATLRCSPISGHTSVYWYQQALGLGLQFLLWYDEGEERNRGNFPPRFSGRQFPNYSSELNVNALELEDSALYLCASSQGEEDQPQHFGDGTRLSIL.

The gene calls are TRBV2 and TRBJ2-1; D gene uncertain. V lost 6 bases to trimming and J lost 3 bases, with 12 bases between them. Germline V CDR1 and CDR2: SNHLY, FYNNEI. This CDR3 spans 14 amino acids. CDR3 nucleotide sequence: TGTGCCAGCAGGACGGGTTCCGGCTACAATGAGCAGTTCTTC. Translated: CASRTGSGYNEQFF.